The present entry profiles one T cell receptor (beta chain) with its context. What it recognizes is unknown. These data belong to a study of cytomegalovirus exposure and HLA in healthy donors. Study observations and caveats: TCR beta chains numbering about 160 were designated cytomegalovirus-associated.

The V gene end was trimmed by 6 bases and the J gene end by 2 bases; junction bases not matched to a gene: 8. Germline V CDR1 and CDR2: MNHNY, SVGAGI (reference sequence). The length of the CDR3 is 15 residues. Vbeta (60) and Jbeta (13) primers were used in the PCR. Measured with immunoSEQ multiplex PCR; TCRdb has only the in-frame clones, and not every one. The top ten clones hold 5.5% to 8% of a sample with around 120,000 clones, 75% to 80% of them seen once. This receptor was identified in a woman in her forties in good health and CMV-seronegative. The V and J genes are TRBV6-6 and TRBJ2-3, with 7 bases fitting TRBD2. The specimen was PBMCs. CDR3 in DNA: TGTGCCAGCAGCTTTCCGACTAGCCTCACAGATACGCAGTATTTT. Its translation: CASSFPTSLTDTQYF.